The 23 T cell receptor beta chains below were found in one sample sequenced in a study of cytomegalovirus exposure and HLA in healthy donors. PCR involved 60 Vbeta and 13 Jbeta primers. Clones were sequenced by immunoSEQ multiplex PCR, and TCRdb holds only the in-frame ones, with some missing. The table includes about 96,000 clones, approximately 75% detected once. Sequencing used PBMCs. These receptors originate from a woman between 65 and 79 years old in good health and CMV-seropositive.

The V and J genes are TRBV7-3 and TRBJ2-7; perhaps TRBD2 as D (5 bases). V lost 5 bases and J lost 5, with 13 bases in between. The CDR3 is made up of 13 amino acids. Germline-derived CDR1 and CDR2 are SGHTA and FQGTGA. The CDR3 loop reads CASSRRGGDEQYF. The CDR3 DNA is TGTGCCAGCAGCCGCCGGGGTGGGGACGAGCAGTACTTC. The full variable domain, in which reference TRBV7-3 and TRBJ2-7 provide the parts outside the CDR3, is GAGVSQTPSNKVTEKGKYVELRCDPISGHTALYWYRQSLGQGPEFLIYFQGTGAADDSGLPNDRFFAVRPEGSVSTLKIQRTERGDSAVYLCASSRRGGDEQYFGPGTRLTVT.

The chain recombines TRBV5-4 with TRBJ2-7; D perhaps matches TRBD2 (6 bases). CDR3 size: 14 residues. V dropped 4 bases and J dropped 0 bases, with 11 bases sitting between them. Germline V gene lookup returns CDR1 SGHNT and CDR2 YYREEE (reference sequence). Here the CDR3 reads CASSRETGSYEQYF. The DNA for the CDR3 is TGTGCCAGCAGCCGGGAGACCGGCTCCTACGAGCAGTACTTC.

In this sample, this clone turned up a few times. The CDR3 DNA sequence: TGTGCCAGCAGACCGGGACAGGGGTTCTACGAGCAGTACTTC. This sequence encodes CASRPGQGFYEQYF. The rearrangement joins TRBV6-6 to TRBJ2-7; 10 bases map to TRBD1. Trimming at V came to 6 bases and at J to 3 bases, leaving 5 bases not matched to a gene. The CDR3 runs to 14 residues. Per the germline V gene, CDR1 is MNHNY and CDR2 is SVGAGI (reference sequence).

CDR3: CASSSRTGVNTEAFF. The CDR3 bases are TGCGCCAGCAGCTCCCGGACAGGGGTGAACACTGAAGCTTTCTTT. The chain recombines TRBV5-1 with TRBJ1-1; TRBD1 aligns across 9 bases. After removal of 3 bases from V and 0 bases from J, the junction contained 3 bases not matched to a gene. Germline V gene lookup returns CDR1 SGHRS and CDR2 YFSETQ. The CDR3 sequence is 15 residues long.

V and J are TRBV9 and TRBJ2-1, with 12 bases fitting TRBD1. This CDR3 has 15 residues. CDR1 is SGDLS and CDR2 is YYNGEE in the germline V gene. J gave up 5 bases and V 7 bases, and 7 bases lay outside the gene matches. CDR3 amino acids: CASGLGQGANNEQFF. DNA of the CDR3: TGTGCCAGCGGGCTGGGACAGGGGGCAAACAATGAGCAGTTCTTC.

The gene calls are TRBV10-3 and TRBJ1-3; 8 nucleotides match TRBD1. Germline V CDR1 and CDR2: ENHRY, SYGVKD. The CDR3 length is 17 residues. J lost 1 base, V lost 7 bases, and 12 bases had no gene match. Here the CDR3 DNA reads TGTGCCATCAATAACCTACAGGGGGAAGCGTCTGGAAACACCATATATTTT. Amino acid sequence: CAINNLQGEASGNTIYF.

This chain joins TRBV7-6 and TRBJ1-4; 9 bases match TRBD1. This CDR3 is built from 18 residues. Losses at the gene ends were 1 base for V and 2 bases for J; bases not matched to a gene: 8. Germline-derived CDR1 and CDR2 are SGHVS and FNYEAQ. CDR3 loop: CASSLGRQGGATNEKLFF. Here the CDR3 DNA reads TGTGCCAGCAGCTTAGGGCGACAGGGGGGGGCCACTAATGAAAAACTGTTTTTT.

V and J are TRBV4-1 and TRBJ2-5; 10 bases line up with TRBD1. Germline V gene lookup returns CDR1 MGHRA and CDR2 YSYEKL. With V trimmed by 1 base and J by 3 bases, 5 bases remained unmatched. This CDR3 is built from 16 residues. CDR3: CASSQVSGQGKETQYF. As DNA, the CDR3 is TGCGCCAGCAGCCAAGTCTCGGGACAGGGGAAAGAGACCCAGTACTTC.

V and J are TRBV27 and TRBJ2-7; tentatively, D is TRBD2 (5 bases). CDR3 length equals 15 residues. Germline loops: CDR1 MNHEY, CDR2 SMNVEV (reference sequence). The V and J ends lost 4 bases and 2 bases respectively, with 15 bases between them. As DNA, the CDR3 is TGTGCCAGCAGTTCCTATCTAGCTAGACCCTACGAGCAGTACTTC. It yields the protein CASSSYLARPYEQYF.

This clone occurred a few times. V is TRBV27 and J is TRBJ1-1; 9 nucleotides agree with TRBD1. This CDR3 region has 15 residues. The ends lost 5 bases at V and 5 bases at J; junction bases unmatched: 9. Germline lookup yields CDR1 MNHEY and CDR2 SMNVEV (reference sequence). The CDR3 loop reads CASSPYRGRGTEAFF. CDR3 sequence (DNA): TGTGCCAGCAGTCCCTACAGGGGGCGTGGGACTGAAGCTTTCTTT.

V usage is TRBV28 and J usage is TRBJ1-5; D remains ambiguous. CDR3 length: 15 amino acids. From germline, CDR1 is MDHEN and CDR2 SYDVKM. V shed 3 bases and J shed 2 bases, with 11 bases lying between them. The CDR3 protein is CASSFGRHGNQPQHF. In DNA, the CDR3 is TGTGCCAGCAGTTTTGGGAGGCACGGCAATCAGCCCCAGCATTTT.

This clone was detected once. This chain joins TRBV6-1 and TRBJ2-7, with TRBD1 identical over 7 bases. The CDR3 spans 15 residues. With 4 bases clipped from V and 0 bases from J, the junction kept 6 bases outside the gene matches. Germline V gene data show CDR1 as MNHNS and CDR2 as SASEGT. The CDR3 nucleotides are TGTGCCAGCAGTGTATGGGACAGCGGCTCCTACGAGCAGTACTTC. Its protein is CASSVWDSGSYEQYF.

CDR3 sequence reads: CASSQDRGLRTEAFF. CDR3 nucleotides: TGCGCCAGCAGCCAAGACAGGGGGCTTAGAACTGAAGCTTTCTTT. The genes are TRBV4-3 and TRBJ1-1; 8 bases are shared with TRBD1. The V gene's germline CDR1 is LGHNA and CDR2 YSLEER. J was trimmed by 5 bases and V by 0 bases; bases with no gene match: 5. CDR3 length: 15 residues.

This clone has only one observation. The chain is built from TRBV6-1 and TRBJ2-1, with D uncertain. Germline assignment: CDR1 MNHNS and CDR2 SASEGT. The CDR3 spans 15 residues. Trimming shortened V by 7 bases and J by 0 bases, and 13 bases separated the two germline ends. CDR3 nucleotides: TGTGCCAGCACGATACTGCGGAGCTCCTACAATGAGCAGTTCTTC. Its protein is CASTILRSSYNEQFF.

V is TRBV21-1 and J is TRBJ2-1; no DNA check was done on the table's D call, TRBD2. TRBV21-1 constitutes a pseudogene. This CDR3 is 15 amino acids long. The CDR3 here is CASNRGLASYNEQFF. The CDR3 region has the DNA TGTGCCAGCAACCGGGGACTAGCTTCCTACAATGAGCAGTTCTTC.

The V gene is TRBV18, the J gene TRBJ2-1; possible D gene TRBD2, 5 bases. The germline V and J ends were trimmed by 0 bases and 4 bases, with 10 bases remaining between them. Germline V CDR1 and CDR2: KGHSH, LQKENI. The CDR3 is made up of 15 amino acids. The CDR3 nucleotides are TGTGCCAGCTCACCACCGAGGGCAGAGTACAATGAGCAGTTCTTC. It encodes CASSPPRAEYNEQFF.

The CDR3 DNA sequence: TGTGCCAGCAGTTCCGGTCCTATTGAGAGGGTTGAAGCTTTCTTT. Residues: CASSSGPIERVEAFF. The rearrangement joins TRBV6-1 to TRBJ1-1; D gene unclear. The CDR3 consists of 15 residues. Germline V gene sequence: CDR1 MNHNS, CDR2 SASEGT. V lost 5 bases and J 7 bases, leaving 20 bases between the germline ends.

V is TRBV7-8 and J is TRBJ2-2; 9 nucleotides match TRBD1. The germline V gene has CDR1 SGHVS and CDR2 FQNEAQ. The CDR3 totals 16 residues. Losses at the gene ends were 5 bases for V and 1 base for J; bases not matched to a gene: 5. The DNA of the CDR3 is TGTGCCAGCAGCGCTTACAGGGGGCAGAACACCGGGGAGCTGTTTTTT. This translates into CASSAYRGQNTGELFF.

This clone was counted only a few times. The chain links TRBV7-3 to TRBJ1-1; 7 bases agree with TRBD1. Germline V gene lookup returns CDR1 SGHTA and CDR2 FQGTGA. J gave up 0 bases and V 0 bases, and 4 bases lay outside the gene matches. This CDR3 spans 16 amino acids. The CDR3 coding sequence is TGTGCCAGCAGCTTAACCCCGACAGGGTTGAACACTGAAGCTTTCTTT. It encodes CASSLTPTGLNTEAFF.

This rearrangement joins TRBV5-6 to TRBJ2-3, with D perhaps matching TRBD2 (5 bases). CDR3 length: 16 amino acids. Trimming cost V 7 bases and J 2 bases, with 20 bases left between them. Germline assignment: CDR1 SGHDT and CDR2 YYEEEE. Here the CDR3 reads CASRRSSLGLTDTQYF. Here the CDR3 DNA reads TGTGCCAGCCGAAGATCTAGCTTAGGACTCACAGATACGCAGTATTTT.

V usage is TRBV19 and J usage is TRBJ2-3; 9 bases align to TRBD1. Germline V gene sequence: CDR1 LNHDA, CDR2 SQIVND (reference sequence). V gave up 5 bases and J gave up 2 bases; unmatched junction bases: 8. CDR3 length: 16 amino acids. CDR3 sequence reads: CASSLGTGQFTDTQYF. As DNA, the CDR3 is TGTGCCAGTAGTCTCGGGACAGGGCAATTCACAGATACGCAGTATTTT. The full variable domain, its missing parts supplied by reference TRBV19 and TRBJ2-3, is DGGITQSPKYLFRKEGQNVTLSCEQNLNHDAMYWYRQDPGQGLRLIYYSQIVNDFQKGDIAEGYSVSREKKESFPLTVTSAQKNPTAFYLCASSLGTGQFTDTQYFGPGTRLTVL.

The chain is built from TRBV19 and TRBJ1-2; 8 nucleotides line up with TRBD1. Per the germline V gene, CDR1 is LNHDA and CDR2 is SQIVND (reference sequence). V was pared by 2 bases and J by 7 bases, with 3 bases of the junction left unmatched. The CDR3 is 13 residues long. Written as DNA, the CDR3 is TGTGCCAGTAGTATACAGGGGGCAGGTGGCTACACCTTC. Its translation: CASSIQGAGGYTF.

This chain connects TRBV27 to TRBJ1-5; 8 nucleotides align to TRBD1. The junction had 5 bases not matched to a gene; V was cut back by 4 bases and J by 6 bases. The CDR3 is 14 residues long. In germline, CDR1 is MNHEY, CDR2 SMNVEV (reference sequence). Here the CDR3 DNA reads TGTGCCAGCAGTTCGCAGGGGGCCGGTCAGCCCCAGCATTTT. Amino acid sequence: CASSSQGAGQPQHF.